This T cell receptor (beta chain) was documented in a study of immune evolution from preneoplasia to lung adenocarcinoma. Study-level information: HLA loss of heterozygosity: about 7% AIS, around 16% MIA, approximately 35% ADC, none AAH.

With respect to this clone: As yet, its antigen is unknown.

TCRdb's table, derived via immunoSEQ multiplex PCR, lists solely in-frame clones and lacks some. The data show several thousand clones, 70% to 85% seen once. Study observations and caveats: Normal lung had highest clonality; later lesions appeared denser, more diverse.

Patient tissue came from resections in Japan or China, 2014–2017. V was clipped by 4 bases and J by 7 bases, with 20 bases between them. The CDR3 has 16 residues. CDR1 SGHTS and CDR2 YDEGEE come from the germline V gene. Input material: FFPE minimally invasive lung adenocarcinoma tissue. The V gene is TRBV5-8, the J gene TRBJ1-4; maybe TRBD1 (6 bases). The sequence was collected from a person aged 50-70 years with lung adenocarcinoma. CDR3 loop: CASSVGKMGGSEKLFF. CDR3 nucleotide sequence: TGTGCCAGCAGCGTAGGGAAGATGGGGGGCAGTGAAAAACTGTTTTTT.